Listed below are T cell receptor beta chains from one sample, sequenced in a study of T-cell memory formation after mild COVID-19. TCRdb analysed the 5' RACE reads with MiXCR anew, one entry per CDR3 protein. The data show more than 350,000 distinct CDR3 sequences, roughly 15% seen once. Sequencing input: PBMCs or a T cell subset sorted from them (not recorded which). The receptors were sampled from a man younger than 35 who had mild COVID-19 (a few samples of this study predate the infection). Cell type and time point are not known. Both conserved end residues are trimmed from each CDR3. The D gene is left open where the match is weak.

cdr3_length: 10; v_call: TRBV20-1; d_call: NA; j_call: TRBJ1-2; cdr3_aa: SAAASLYGYT
cdr3_length: 15; v_call: TRBV28; d_call: NA; j_call: TRBJ1-5; cdr3_aa: ASNWGWGQSPNQPQH
cdr3_length: 13; v_call: TRBV7-9; d_call: NA; j_call: TRBJ1-5; cdr3_aa: ASSRDARGDQPQH
cdr3_length: 11; v_call: TRBV3-1; d_call: NA; j_call: TRBJ2-3; cdr3_aa: ASSQVLGVTQY
cdr3_length: 10; v_call: TRBV5-6; d_call: NA; j_call: TRBJ1-1; cdr3_aa: ASSPGTTEAF
cdr3_length: 15; v_call: TRBV7-9; d_call: TRBD2; j_call: TRBJ2-5; cdr3_aa: ASSPGRASGGSETQY
cdr3_length: 10; v_call: TRBV12-3/TRBV12-4; d_call: NA; j_call: TRBJ1-5; cdr3_aa: ASSLARQPQH
cdr3_length: 16; v_call: TRBV20-1; d_call: TRBD2; j_call: TRBJ2-4; cdr3_aa: SARGLAGVLGIKNIQY
cdr3_length: 14; v_call: TRBV4-3; d_call: TRBD1; j_call: TRBJ1-6; cdr3_aa: ASSQDRGGVSSPLH
cdr3_length: 12; v_call: TRBV7-3; d_call: TRBD1; j_call: TRBJ2-3; cdr3_aa: ASSLGQLTDTQY
cdr3_length: 13; v_call: TRBV5-1; d_call: TRBD1; j_call: TRBJ2-2; cdr3_aa: ASSLRQGAAGELF
cdr3_length: 12; v_call: TRBV27; d_call: NA; j_call: TRBJ2-1; cdr3_aa: ASSALQGSNEQF
cdr3_length: 13; v_call: TRBV4-3; d_call: NA; j_call: TRBJ2-3; cdr3_aa: ASSPDGRQRDTQY
cdr3_length: 11; v_call: TRBV12-3/TRBV12-4; d_call: NA; j_call: TRBJ2-5; cdr3_aa: ASSPPGTETQY
cdr3_length: 11; v_call: TRBV20-1; d_call: TRBD2; j_call: TRBJ2-5; cdr3_aa: SVMTSGGQTQY
cdr3_length: 13; v_call: TRBV12-3/TRBV12-4; d_call: NA; j_call: TRBJ2-7; cdr3_aa: ASSFLHRVGGEQY
cdr3_length: 14; v_call: TRBV5-5; d_call: TRBD1; j_call: TRBJ1-5; cdr3_aa: ASSFQPGQLNQPQH
cdr3_length: 12; v_call: TRBV9; d_call: NA; j_call: TRBJ1-1; cdr3_aa: ASSQGDRTYEAF
cdr3_length: 13; v_call: TRBV5-6; d_call: NA; j_call: TRBJ2-6; cdr3_aa: ATARGTSGANVLT
cdr3_length: 12; v_call: TRBV5-1; d_call: NA; j_call: TRBJ2-5; cdr3_aa: ASSLALGLETQY
cdr3_length: 14; v_call: TRBV7-9; d_call: TRBD2; j_call: TRBJ2-3; cdr3_aa: ASTPEAGGRTDTQY
cdr3_length: 13; v_call: TRBV12-3/TRBV12-4; d_call: TRBD1; j_call: TRBJ2-1; cdr3_aa: ASSYGQVIYNEQF
cdr3_length: 15; v_call: TRBV4-2; d_call: NA; j_call: TRBJ2-3; cdr3_aa: ASSSPGKTTRTDTQY
cdr3_length: 13; v_call: TRBV5-1; d_call: NA; j_call: TRBJ1-2; cdr3_aa: ASSPGPDSNYGYT
cdr3_length: 14; v_call: TRBV7-6; d_call: NA; j_call: TRBJ1-5; cdr3_aa: ASSLEGGPSNQPQH
cdr3_length: 12; v_call: TRBV7-2; d_call: NA; j_call: TRBJ2-3; cdr3_aa: ASSLGGVADTQY
cdr3_length: 12; v_call: TRBV6-5; d_call: NA; j_call: TRBJ1-5; cdr3_aa: ASSYRGGYQPQH
cdr3_length: 11; v_call: TRBV7-9; d_call: NA; j_call: TRBJ2-1; cdr3_aa: ASSPRLLNEQF
cdr3_length: 12; v_call: TRBV6-2/TRBV6-3; d_call: TRBD1; j_call: TRBJ2-7; cdr3_aa: ASSATGGWNEQY